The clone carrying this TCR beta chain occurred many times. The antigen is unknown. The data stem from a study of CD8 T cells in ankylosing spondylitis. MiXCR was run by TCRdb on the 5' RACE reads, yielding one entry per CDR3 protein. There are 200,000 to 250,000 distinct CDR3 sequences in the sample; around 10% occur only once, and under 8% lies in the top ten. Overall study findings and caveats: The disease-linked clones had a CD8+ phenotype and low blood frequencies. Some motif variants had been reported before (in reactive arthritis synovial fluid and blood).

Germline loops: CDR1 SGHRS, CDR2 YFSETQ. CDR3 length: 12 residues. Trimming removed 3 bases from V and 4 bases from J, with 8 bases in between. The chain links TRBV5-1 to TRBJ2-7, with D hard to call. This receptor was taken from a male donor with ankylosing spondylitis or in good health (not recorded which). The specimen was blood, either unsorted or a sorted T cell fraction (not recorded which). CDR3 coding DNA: TGCGCCAGCAGCTCAGAACCGTACGAGCAGTACTTC. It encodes CASSSEPYEQYF.